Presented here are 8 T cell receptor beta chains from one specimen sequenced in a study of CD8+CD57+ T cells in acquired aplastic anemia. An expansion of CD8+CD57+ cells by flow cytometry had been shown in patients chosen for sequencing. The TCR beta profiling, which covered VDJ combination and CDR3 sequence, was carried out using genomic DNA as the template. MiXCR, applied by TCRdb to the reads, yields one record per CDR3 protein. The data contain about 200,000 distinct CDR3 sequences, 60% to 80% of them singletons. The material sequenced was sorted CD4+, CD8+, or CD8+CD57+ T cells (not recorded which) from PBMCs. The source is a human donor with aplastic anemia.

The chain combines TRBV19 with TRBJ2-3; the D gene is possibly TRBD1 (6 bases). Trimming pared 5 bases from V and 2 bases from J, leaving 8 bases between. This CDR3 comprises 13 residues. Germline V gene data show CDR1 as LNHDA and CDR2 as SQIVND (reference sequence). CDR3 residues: CASSAGVTDTQYF. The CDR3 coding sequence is TGTGCCAGTAGTGCAGGGGTCACAGATACGCAGTATTTT.

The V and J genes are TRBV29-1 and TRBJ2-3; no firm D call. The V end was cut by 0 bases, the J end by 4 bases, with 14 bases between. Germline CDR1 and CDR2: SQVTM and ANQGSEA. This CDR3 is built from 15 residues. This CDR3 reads CSVEDRQTVADTQYF. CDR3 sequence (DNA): TGCAGCGTTGAAGATCGTCAGACGGTGGCAGATACGCAGTATTTT.

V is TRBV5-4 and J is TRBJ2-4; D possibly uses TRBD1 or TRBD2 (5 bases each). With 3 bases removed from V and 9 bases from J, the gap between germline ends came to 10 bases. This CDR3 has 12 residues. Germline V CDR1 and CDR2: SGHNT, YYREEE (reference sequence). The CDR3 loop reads CASSWDGGIQYF. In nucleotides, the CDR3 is TGTGCCAGCAGCTGGGACGGAGGCATTCAGTACTTC.

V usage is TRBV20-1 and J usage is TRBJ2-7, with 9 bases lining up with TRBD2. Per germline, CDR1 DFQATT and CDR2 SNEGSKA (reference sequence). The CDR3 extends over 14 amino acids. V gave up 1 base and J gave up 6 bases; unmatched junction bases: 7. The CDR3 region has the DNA TGCAGTGCTAGAGGTGGGCGGGAGGGGTCCGAGCAGTACTTC. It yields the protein CSARGGREGSEQYF.

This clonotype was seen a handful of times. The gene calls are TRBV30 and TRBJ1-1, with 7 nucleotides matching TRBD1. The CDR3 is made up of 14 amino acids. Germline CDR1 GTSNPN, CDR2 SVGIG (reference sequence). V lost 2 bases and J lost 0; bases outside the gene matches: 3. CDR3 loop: CAWSWGQMNTEAFF. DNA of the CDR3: TGTGCCTGGAGTTGGGGACAGATGAACACTGAAGCTTTCTTT. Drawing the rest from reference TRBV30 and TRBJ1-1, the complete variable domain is SQTIHQWPATLVQPVGSPLSLECTVEGTSNPNLYWYRQAAGRGLQLLFYSVGIGQISSEVPQNLSASRPQDRQFILSSKKLLLSDSGFYLCAWSWGQMNTEAFFGQGTRLTVV.

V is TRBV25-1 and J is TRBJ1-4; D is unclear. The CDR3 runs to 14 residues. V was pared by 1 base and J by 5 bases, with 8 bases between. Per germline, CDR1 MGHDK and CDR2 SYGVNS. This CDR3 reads CASSESVGNEKLFF. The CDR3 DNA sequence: TGTGCCAGCAGTGAATCGGTGGGGAATGAAAAACTGTTTTTT.

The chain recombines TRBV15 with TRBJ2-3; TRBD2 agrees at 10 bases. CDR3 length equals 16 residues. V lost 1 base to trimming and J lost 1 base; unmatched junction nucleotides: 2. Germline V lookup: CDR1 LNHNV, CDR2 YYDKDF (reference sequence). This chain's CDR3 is CATSRGLAGRTDTQYF. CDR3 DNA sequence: TGTGCCACCAGCAGAGGACTAGCGGGTCGCACAGATACGCAGTATTTT.

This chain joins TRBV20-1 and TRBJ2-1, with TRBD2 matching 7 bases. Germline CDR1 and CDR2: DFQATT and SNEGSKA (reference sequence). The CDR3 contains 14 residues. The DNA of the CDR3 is TGCAGCGCGGGGGAGCTCGGCTCCTACAATGAGCAGTTCTTC. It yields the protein CSAGELGSYNEQFF.